The 25 T cell receptor beta chains given below trace back to one sample, sequenced in a study of blood T cells in healthy people across ages. A sample-barcoded 5' primer and a J-beta primer mix were used in a second PCR of roughly 7 to 11 cycles. TCRdb passed the 5' RACE reads through MiXCR, listing each CDR3 protein once. The repertoire holds hundreds of thousands of distinct CDR3 sequences, with 20% to 25% as singletons. Sequencing was done on a sample of blood. These receptors were obtained from a man in his 70s in good health.

CDR3 DNA sequence: TGTGCCAGCTCAACCGGGACAGGGGACTCTGAAGCTTTCTTT. It codes for CASSTGTGDSEAFF. V usage is TRBV18 and J usage is TRBJ1-1, with TRBD1 matching over 10 bases. Germline values: CDR1 KGHSH, CDR2 LQKENI. After removal of 5 bases from V and 6 bases from J, the junction contained 6 bases not matched to a gene. The CDR3 is made up of 14 amino acids.

The gene calls are TRBV9 and TRBJ2-1, with D unclear. The CDR3 contains 13 residues. V lost 6 bases, J lost 3 bases, and 10 bases lay in between. Germline V CDR1 and CDR2: SGDLS, YYNGEE. This CDR3 reads CASNRVGYNEQFF. CDR3 DNA sequence: TGTGCCAGCAACCGAGTAGGCTACAATGAGCAGTTCTTC.

This clonotype was counted only a few times. The chain combines TRBV7-9 with TRBJ1-4; D call uncertain. Germline values: CDR1 SEHNR, CDR2 FQNEAQ (reference sequence). Trimming removed 2 bases from V and 4 bases from J, with 11 bases in between. The CDR3 length is 15 residues. The CDR3 DNA reads as TGTGCCAGCAGCTTAAGGAATCCGGATAATGAAAAACTGTTTTTT. It is translated as CASSLRNPDNEKLFF. The full variable domain, completed using reference TRBV7-9 and TRBJ1-4, is DTGVSQNPRHKITKRGQNVTFRCDPISEHNRLYWYRQTLGQGPEFLTYFQNEAQLEKSRLLSDRFSAERPKGSFSTLEIQRTEQGDSAMYLCASSLRNPDNEKLFFGSGTQLSVL.

As concerns this clonotype: The junction departs from the called germline gene at one end, perhaps through a read error. The chain uses TRBV11-2 and TRBJ2-3, with D perhaps being TRBD1 or TRBD2 (5 bases each). CDR3 length equals 15 residues. Germline V lookup: CDR1 SGHAT, CDR2 FQNNGV. Here the CDR3 reads CASSLVGTKEGTQCF. The CDR3 nucleotides read TGTGCCAGCAGCTTAGTTGGGACCAAGGAAGGTACGCAGTGTTTT.

The chain has TRBV14 and TRBJ2-7, with D possibly being TRBD2 (5 bases). The CDR3 is 13 amino acids. V was clipped by 3 bases and J by 3 bases, with 9 bases between them. Germline-derived CDR1 and CDR2 are SGHDN and FVKESK. The CDR3: CASSQPGYYEQYV. CDR3 nucleotides: TGTGCCAGCAGCCAGCCGGGGTACTACGAGCAGTACGTC.

This clonotype was seen only a few times. This chain joins TRBV7-9 and TRBJ2-5, with TRBD2 matching over 9 bases. Trimming at V came to 1 base and at J to 5 bases, leaving 11 bases not matched to a gene. The CDR3 has 17 residues. From germline, CDR1 is SEHNR and CDR2 FQNEAQ (reference sequence). CDR3 sequence (DNA): TGTGCCAGCAGCTTAGAGGATGGCGGGGGGGCCGTTGAGACCCAGTACTTC. Translation: CASSLEDGGGAVETQYF.

CDR3 DNA sequence: TGCAGTGCTGGGGGGGGGTTTGGGACTAGCGGGAGTTGGAGCACAGATACGCAGTATTTT. Protein product: CSAGGGFGTSGSWSTDTQYF. V gene TRBV20-1 combines with J gene TRBJ2-3; TRBD2 aligns across 14 bases. Germline V CDR1 and CDR2: DFQATT, SNEGSKA (reference sequence). This CDR3 is 20 amino acids long. Trimming removed 5 bases from V and 0 bases from J; junction bases left unmatched: 16.

CDR3 bases: TGTGCCAGTAGTATGGGTTTTTACAACATTCAGTACTTC. Its protein is CASSMGFYNIQYF. The chain is built from TRBV19 and TRBJ2-4; D remains ambiguous. From germline, CDR1 is LNHDA and CDR2 SQIVND (reference sequence). V was shortened by 3 bases and J by 7 bases, with 10 bases between the two germline ends. CDR3 size: 13 residues. Drawing the rest from reference TRBV19 and TRBJ2-4, the complete variable domain is DGGITQSPKYLFRKEGQNVTLSCEQNLNHDAMYWYRQDPGQGLRLIYYSQIVNDFQKGDIAEGYSVSREKKESFPLTVTSAQKNPTAFYLCASSMGFYNIQYFGAGTRLSVL.

This clonotype was seen only a few times. The CDR3 bases are TGTGCCAGCTCACCCAGGGGGATTAACGCCTACGAGCAGTACTTC. Amino acids: CASSPRGINAYEQYF. The chain recombines TRBV18 with TRBJ2-7; TRBD1 matches at 7 bases. Looked up from germline, CDR1 is KGHSH and CDR2 is LQKENI. The CDR3 contains 15 residues. J was trimmed by 2 bases and V by 3 bases; bases with no gene match: 7.

The gene calls are TRBV6-6 and TRBJ1-2, with TRBD1 matching 7 bases. The trim removed 4 bases at V and 7 bases at J, leaving 12 bases unmatched. This CDR3 contains 15 residues. Germline CDR1 reads MNHNY; CDR2 reads SVGAGI (reference sequence). In nucleotides, the CDR3 is TGTGCCAGCAGTTCACTTGACAGGGCTACTGGTGGCTACACCTTC. Its protein is CASSSLDRATGGYTF.

A few counts support this clonotype. The chain combines TRBV12-3 or TRBV12-4 with TRBJ2-5; D unresolved. The CDR3 spans 16 residues. V dropped 0 bases and J dropped 4 bases, with 15 bases sitting between them. The CDR3 loop is CASSLAKPLGPETQYF. The CDR3 nucleotides are TGTGCCAGCAGTTTAGCGAAGCCACTCGGACCAGAGACCCAGTACTTC.

The chain has TRBV11-2 and TRBJ2-7; D assignment may be TRBD1 or TRBD2 (5 bases each). V was pared by 7 bases and J by 9 bases, with 25 bases between. The CDR3 spans 15 residues. Germline lookup yields CDR1 SGHAT and CDR2 FQNNGV. CDR3 sequence reads: CASTQSGTSKRGQYF. CDR3 coding DNA: TGTGCCAGCACTCAATCCGGGACCTCAAAAAGGGGGCAGTACTTC. The full variable domain, rest sourced from reference TRBV11-2 and TRBJ2-7, is EAGVAQSPRYKIIEKRQSVAFWCNPISGHATLYWYQQILGQGPKLLIQFQNNGVVDDSQLPKDRFSAERLKGVDSTLKIQPAKLEDSAVYLCASTQSGTSKRGQYFGPGTRLTVT.

The rearrangement uses TRBV28 and TRBJ2-3; D unclear. The length of the CDR3 is 12 residues. Looked up from germline, CDR1 is MDHEN and CDR2 is SYDVKM. Trimming took 5 bases from V and 6 from J, leaving 9 bases between them. CDR3 sequence (DNA): TGTGCCAGCAGTCCACTGCGGGATACGCAGTATTTT. It yields the protein CASSPLRDTQYF.

This chain links TRBV24-1 with TRBJ2-3; D gene uncertain. V lost 1 base, J lost 6 bases, and 10 bases lay in between. The length of the CDR3 is 14 residues. Germline loops: CDR1 KGHDR, CDR2 SFDVKD. The CDR3 nucleotides are TGTGCCACCAGTGATTTTGGCCGGGTGGATACGCAGTATTTT. It specifies CATSDFGRVDTQYF.

Worth noting for this clonotype: This may be a read error, as it is one base from a much larger clone. Given the absence of the conserved phenylalanine or tryptophan at the CDR3 end, a read error is likely. The rearrangement uses TRBV15 and TRBJ1-5; no clear D. Germline assignment: CDR1 LNHNV and CDR2 YYDKDF (reference sequence). This CDR3 has 15 amino acids. The ends were cut back, 3 bases at V and 3 bases at J, with 12 bases in the middle. The CDR3 DNA is TGTGCCACCAGCAGGGAACAGATCCTCAATCAGCCCCAGCATCTT. This sequence encodes CATSREQILNQPQHL.

This rearrangement joins TRBV12-3 or TRBV12-4 to TRBJ2-4; D may be TRBD1 or TRBD2 (5 bases each). V was shortened by 6 bases and J by 8 bases, with 23 bases between the two germline ends. This CDR3 comprises 16 residues. CDR3 coding DNA: TGTGCCAGCAGCCCTGGACCTAACGCAATGGGGGACATTCAGTACTTC. It is translated as CASSPGPNAMGDIQYF.

The rearrangement joins TRBV4-3 to TRBJ1-2; 8 nucleotides match TRBD1. This CDR3 is 15 amino acids long. J lost 6 bases, V lost 4 bases, and 10 bases had no gene match. Germline loops: CDR1 LGHNA, CDR2 YSLEER. This chain's CDR3 is CASSRRQGKGHGYTF. The CDR3 DNA follows: TGCGCCAGCAGCCGAAGACAGGGGAAAGGTCATGGCTACACCTTC.

The gene calls are TRBV5-1 and TRBJ1-4; D not certain. V lost 3 bases to trimming and J lost 0 bases, with 12 bases between them. CDR3 length: 16 amino acids. The V gene's germline CDR1 is SGHRS and CDR2 YFSETQ. CDR3 DNA sequence: TGCGCCAGCAGCTGGGCCGACGGCACAACTAATGAAAAACTGTTTTTT. Protein: CASSWADGTTNEKLFF.

In its sample, this clonotype was seen many times. V is TRBV21-1 and J is TRBJ1-1. TRBV21-1 is a recognized pseudogene. CDR3 length: 11 residues. CDR3 residues: CASSGGTEAFF. CDR3 coding DNA: TGTGCCAGCAGTGGCGGGACTGAAGCTTTCTTT.

This chain links TRBV12-3 or TRBV12-4 with TRBJ2-3, with 7 nucleotides matching TRBD2. The CDR3 covers 14 residues. J gave up 6 bases and V 6 bases, and 9 bases lay outside the gene matches. The CDR3 loop reads CASSPREAPDTQYF. CDR3 nucleotide sequence: TGTGCCAGCAGCCCTCGGGAGGCCCCGGATACGCAGTATTTT.

This clonotype was seen a few times. The J gene is TRBJ2-6, the V gene TRBV18, with TRBD2 matching over 10 bases. Germline CDR1 is KGHSH and CDR2 is LQKENI. This CDR3 contains 19 residues. Trimming cost V 1 base and J 0 bases; bases outside gene matches: 6. In DNA, the CDR3 is TGTGCCAGCTCACCACTGGTAGCGGGAGGACCCTCTGGGGCCAACGTCCTGACTTTC. It is translated as CASSPLVAGGPSGANVLTF.

The chain couples TRBV18 to TRBJ2-7; D perhaps matches TRBD1 (6 bases). V lost 2 bases to trimming and J lost 3 bases, with 14 bases between them. This CDR3 has 15 residues. From germline, CDR1 is KGHSH and CDR2 LQKENI. The CDR3 DNA follows: TGTGCCAGCTCACCAGCAGGGGCGATCAACTACGAGCAGTACTTC. Its translation is CASSPAGAINYEQYF.

The sample holds a few counts of this clonotype. V usage is TRBV21-1 and J usage is TRBJ2-1. TRBV21-1 is annotated as a pseudogene. The CDR3 is 15 amino acids. CDR3 amino acids: CASSSTGTPYNEQFF. In nucleotides, the CDR3 is TGTGCCAGCAGCAGTACGGGGACTCCTTACAATGAGCAGTTCTTC.

This clonotype was observed a handful of times. The chain employs TRBV6-2 or TRBV6-3 and TRBJ1-1; D is perhaps TRBD1 (6 bases). CDR3 length: 18 residues. Per the germline V gene, CDR1 is MNHEY and CDR2 is SVGEGT. Trimming took 0 bases from V and 0 from J, leaving 17 bases between them. The CDR3 is CASSYSLYRTGMNTEAFF. The CDR3 nucleotides read TGTGCCAGCAGTTACTCACTCTACCGAACAGGGATGAACACTGAAGCTTTCTTT.

The chain uses TRBV4-1 and TRBJ2-5; 7 nucleotides agree with TRBD1. This CDR3 is 17 amino acids long. The V and J ends lost 0 bases and 5 bases, in that order; junction bases with no gene match: 12. CDR1 is MGHRA and CDR2 is YSYEKL in the germline V gene. CDR3 protein: CASSQDYVAGGGETQYF. The CDR3 nucleotides are TGCGCCAGCAGCCAAGATTATGTGGCAGGGGGTGGTGAGACCCAGTACTTC.